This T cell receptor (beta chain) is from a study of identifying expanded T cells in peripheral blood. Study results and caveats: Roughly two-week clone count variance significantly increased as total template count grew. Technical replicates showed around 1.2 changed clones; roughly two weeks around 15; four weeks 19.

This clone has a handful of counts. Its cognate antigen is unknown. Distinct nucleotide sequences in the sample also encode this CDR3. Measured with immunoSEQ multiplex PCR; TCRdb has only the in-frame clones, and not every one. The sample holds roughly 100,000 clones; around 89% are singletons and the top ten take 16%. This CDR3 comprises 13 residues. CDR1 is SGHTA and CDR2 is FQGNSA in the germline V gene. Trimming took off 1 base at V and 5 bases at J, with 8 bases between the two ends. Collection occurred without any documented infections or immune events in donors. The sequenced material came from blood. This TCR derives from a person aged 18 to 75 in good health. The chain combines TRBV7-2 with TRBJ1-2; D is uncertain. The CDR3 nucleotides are TGTGCCAGCAGCTTAGGCCCAGATTATGGCTACACCTTC. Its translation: CASSLGPDYGYTF.